This entry lists 21 T cell receptor beta chains sequenced from one sample in a study of cytomegalovirus exposure and HLA in healthy donors. PCR involved 60 Vbeta and 13 Jbeta primers. Profiled with immunoSEQ multiplex PCR; TCRdb holds only in-frame clones, not every one. The sample lists about 100,000 clones, about four fifths occurring once. Sample: PBMCs. These receptors were collected from a man aged 35 to 55 in good health and CMV-seropositive.

This rearrangement joins TRBV18 to TRBJ1-1; D is undetermined. Trimming cost V 5 bases and J 1 base, with 8 bases left between them. Germline V gives CDR1 KGHSH, CDR2 LQKENI. The CDR3 sequence is 13 residues long. The CDR3 here is CASSEQKNTEAFF. CDR3 coding DNA: TGTGCCAGCTCAGAACAGAAGAACACTGAAGCTTTCTTT.

This sequence joins TRBV5-1 and TRBJ1-4; D may be TRBD1 (5 bases). The CDR3 has 15 residues. Germline CDR1 and CDR2: SGHRS and YFSETQ. V was pared by 6 bases and J by 8 bases, with 20 bases between. This CDR3 reads CASTSSQGAGEKLFF. CDR3 nucleotides: TGCGCCAGCACCAGCTCCCAGGGAGCGGGAGAAAAACTGTTTTTT.

Only one count was recorded for this clone. The chain has TRBV18 and TRBJ1-1; D unresolved. The germline V and J ends were trimmed by 6 bases and 4 bases, with 12 bases remaining between them. The germline gives CDR1 KGHSH, CDR2 LQKENI. The CDR3 contains 13 residues. The CDR3 loop is CASSLSGSTEAFF. In nucleotides, the CDR3 is TGTGCCAGCTCCCTGTCCGGGAGCACTGAAGCTTTCTTT.

V and J are TRBV2 and TRBJ2-4; possibly TRBD2 for D (5 bases). V was clipped by 8 bases and J by 12 bases, with 20 bases between them. This CDR3 has 13 residues. CDR1 is SNHLY and CDR2 is FYNNEI in the germline V gene. The CDR3, as DNA: TGTGCCAGCGGCATAGGCGGACTTTCGGATCAGTACTTC. As protein: CASGIGGLSDQYF.

By share, this clone ranks as medium-sized. V gene TRBV6-1 combines with J gene TRBJ1-4; D perhaps matches TRBD1 (6 bases). The germline V gene has CDR1 MNHNS and CDR2 SASEGT. The V and J ends lost 5 bases and 8 bases respectively, with 15 bases between them. The CDR3 is 14 amino acids. CDR3: CASSTWDTLEKLFF. Here the CDR3 DNA reads TGTGCCAGCAGTACTTGGGACACACTAGAAAAACTGTTTTTT.

The chain employs TRBV2 and TRBJ1-3; D is unclear. There are 15 residues in the CDR3. The V gene's germline CDR1 is SNHLY and CDR2 FYNNEI. V lost 2 bases to trimming and J lost 0 bases, with 8 bases between them. CDR3 protein: CASSEQAASGNTIYF. CDR3 coding DNA: TGTGCCAGCAGTGAACAGGCAGCCTCTGGAAACACCATATATTTT.

This clone was observed a handful of times. CDR3 sequence (DNA): TGCAGCGTTGAAGTAGCCGGGTTCAACGAGCAGTACTTC. It encodes CSVEVAGFNEQYF. The chain has TRBV29-1 and TRBJ2-7; D gene ambiguous. V lost 1 base, J lost 5 bases, and 12 bases lay in between. The CDR3 spans 13 residues. Germline CDR1 and CDR2: SQVTM and ANQGSEA.

The J gene is TRBJ1-1, the V gene TRBV7-3, with TRBD1 matching 8 bases. V lost 2 bases, J lost 8 bases, and 13 bases stayed unmatched. CDR3 length: 16 residues. Per germline, CDR1 SGHTA and CDR2 FQGTGA. The CDR3 spells CASSLDRQGPGREAFF. The CDR3, as DNA: TGTGCCAGCAGCTTAGACCGACAGGGGCCGGGCCGGGAAGCTTTCTTT.

The chain employs TRBV28 and TRBJ1-4; 7 bases agree with TRBD1. Germline CDR1 reads MDHEN; CDR2 reads SYDVKM. The trim removed 7 bases at V and 3 bases at J, leaving 11 bases unmatched. This CDR3 region has 16 residues. The DNA of the CDR3 is TGTGCCAGCAACGCTTATGTGGGACAGTCTAATGAAAAACTGTTTTTT. Amino acids: CASNAYVGQSNEKLFF.

The V and J genes are TRBV4-1 and TRBJ1-3; D gene ambiguous. V lost 0 bases, J lost 4 bases, and 10 bases lay in between. The CDR3 covers 15 residues. CDR1 MGHRA and CDR2 YSYEKL come from the germline V gene. The CDR3 DNA reads TGCGCCAGCAGCCAAGACCAGCGTATAGGAAACACCATATATTTT. It codes for CASSQDQRIGNTIYF.

This clone was recorded once. The chain couples TRBV19 to TRBJ1-2; 9 nucleotides align to TRBD1. V was pared by 5 bases and J by 3 bases, with 1 base of the junction left unmatched. From germline, CDR1 is LNHDA and CDR2 SQIVND (reference sequence). The CDR3 loop spans 13 amino acids. CDR3 nucleotides: TGTGCCAGTAGTTGGACAGGGGACTATGGCTACACCTTC. It specifies CASSWTGDYGYTF.

The rearrangement uses TRBV9 and TRBJ2-3, with D perhaps TRBD1 (5 bases). This CDR3 is 14 amino acids long. Germline lookup yields CDR1 SGDLS and CDR2 YYNGEE. Trimming pared 5 bases from V and 1 base from J, leaving 11 bases between. The CDR3 DNA sequence: TGTGCCAGCAGTAGGGGCGGAGGCACAGATACGCAGTATTTT. Protein: CASSRGGGTDTQYF.

This clone has just one count. This rearrangement joins TRBV5-1 to TRBJ2-2, with TRBD1 matching 7 bases. V lost 7 bases to trimming and J lost 2 bases; unmatched junction nucleotides: 8. The CDR3 has 15 residues. Germline CDR1 and CDR2: SGHRS and YFSETQ. The CDR3 here is CASGPGTDNTGELFF. As DNA, the CDR3 is TGCGCCAGCGGTCCCGGGACAGACAACACCGGGGAGCTGTTTTTT.

The chain has TRBV5-4 and TRBJ2-1; 13 bases are a match to TRBD2. The CDR3 spans 16 residues. CDR1 is SGHNT and CDR2 is YYREEE in the germline V gene (reference sequence). J gave up 9 bases and V 10 bases, and 16 bases lay outside the gene matches. The CDR3 DNA follows: TGTGCCTGCGAATCTCCCGGGACTAGCGGGACGAGTGAGCAGTTCTTC. This encodes CACESPGTSGTSEQFF.

V is TRBV4-1 and J is TRBJ2-7; unclear D gene. The ends were cut back, 1 base at V and 4 bases at J, with 2 bases in the middle. The length of the CDR3 is 11 residues. Germline V gene data show CDR1 as MGHRA and CDR2 as YSYEKL. Written as DNA, the CDR3 is TGCGCCAGCAGCCAAGCTTACGAGCAGTACTTC. It specifies CASSQAYEQYF.

This clone has only a few counts. The chain employs TRBV4-1 and TRBJ1-1; D perhaps matches TRBD1 (6 bases). Germline CDR1 and CDR2: MGHRA and YSYEKL. The ends were cut back, 4 bases at V and 5 bases at J, with 17 bases in the middle. The CDR3 totals 15 residues. In nucleotides, the CDR3 is TGCGCCAGCAGCCCCCGACAGGCGGCGGGTACTGAAGCTTTCTTT. Translation gives CASSPRQAAGTEAFF.

This chain connects TRBV9 to TRBJ1-1; D call uncertain. Trimming stripped 4 bases from V and 2 bases from J, with 12 bases between. This CDR3 comprises 14 residues. CDR1 is SGDLS, CDR2 YYNGEE, per germline. The CDR3 nucleotides are TGTGCCAGCAGCCCCCAGACGGGAAACACTGAAGCTTTCTTT. Protein product: CASSPQTGNTEAFF.

The V gene is TRBV7-6, the J gene TRBJ2-3, with D perhaps matching TRBD1 (6 bases). This CDR3 region has 15 residues. With 5 bases removed from V and 0 bases from J, the gap between germline ends came to 12 bases. Germline V gives CDR1 SGHVS, CDR2 FNYEAQ. CDR3 residues: CASSPRGSSTDTQYF. CDR3 DNA sequence: TGTGCCAGCAGCCCAAGGGGGAGTAGCACAGATACGCAGTATTTT.

The chain uses TRBV6-1 and TRBJ1-1, with TRBD1 identical over 8 bases. J gave up 4 bases and V 2 bases, and 3 bases lay outside the gene matches. Germline assignment: CDR1 MNHNS and CDR2 SASEGT. The CDR3 totals 14 residues. In nucleotides, the CDR3 is TGTGCCAGCAGTGAATGGACAGGGAGCACTGAAGCTTTCTTT. This sequence encodes CASSEWTGSTEAFF.

The chain employs TRBV7-2 and TRBJ2-4, with TRBD2 as a possible D gene (6 bases). Germline CDR1 and CDR2: SGHTA and FQGNSA. The CDR3 extends over 14 amino acids. With 6 bases removed from V and 0 bases from J, the gap between germline ends came to 9 bases. CDR3 in amino acids: CASSQGLAKNIQYF. CDR3 nucleotide sequence: TGTGCCAGCAGTCAGGGACTAGCCAAAAACATTCAGTACTTC.

To note about this clone: A read error may produce the germline difference seen at one junction end. The rearrangement joins TRBV7-7 to TRBJ2-2; D not resolved. The CDR3 totals 13 residues. Germline assignment: CDR1 SSHAT and CDR2 FNYEAQ (reference sequence). The DNA for the CDR3 is TGTGCTAGCAGCTTCCTCCCTAACGGGGAGCTGTTTTTT. It translates to CASSFLPNGELFF.